This T cell receptor (beta chain) was profiled in a study of cytomegalovirus exposure and HLA in healthy donors. Points on this clone: No antigen is known for it.

In the PCR, 60 Vbeta and 13 Jbeta primers were used. This table comes from immunoSEQ multiplex PCR, and its TCRdb copy is limited to in-frame clones, with some not included. The sample has 150,000 or so clones; more than 70% are singletons. Study outcomes and limitations: Later analysis identified several of the most significant clusters that appeared linked to common viral pathogens. In a later analysis, V- and J-gene trimming of beta chains associated with a DCLRE1C missense variant, replicated independently. Sequence variants that were highly shared formed a cluster that was likely a sequencing artifact.

CDR3 size: 15 residues. V was clipped by 4 bases and J by 8 bases, with 21 bases between them. Germline CDR1 reads SGDLS; CDR2 reads YYNGEE. The chain joins TRBV9 to TRBJ1-2; D not resolved. What was sequenced was PBMCs. The source of this sequence is a male donor in good health and CMV-seronegative. CDR3 sequence reads: CASSPSAREAGGYTF. The CDR3 DNA reads as TGTGCCAGCAGCCCCTCTGCAAGGGAGGCAGGCGGCTACACCTTC.